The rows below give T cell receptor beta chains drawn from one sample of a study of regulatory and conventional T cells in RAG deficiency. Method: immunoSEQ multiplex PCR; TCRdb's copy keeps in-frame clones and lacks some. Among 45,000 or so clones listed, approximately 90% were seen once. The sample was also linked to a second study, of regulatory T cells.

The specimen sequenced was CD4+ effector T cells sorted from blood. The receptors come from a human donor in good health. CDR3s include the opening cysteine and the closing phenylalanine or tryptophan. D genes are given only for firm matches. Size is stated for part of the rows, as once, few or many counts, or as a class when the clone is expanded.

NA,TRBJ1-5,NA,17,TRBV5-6,CASSLGSGKRENQPQHF,TGTGCCAGCAGCTTGGGCTCGGGAAAGCGTGAGAATCAGCCCCAGCATTTT
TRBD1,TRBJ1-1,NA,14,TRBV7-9,CASKLTGEYTEAFF,TGTGCCAGCAAATTAACAGGGGAGTACACTGAAGCTTTCTTT
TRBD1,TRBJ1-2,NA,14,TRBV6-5,CASSYSRGRYGYTF,TGTGCCAGCAGTTACAGTAGGGGGCGATATGGCTACACCTTC
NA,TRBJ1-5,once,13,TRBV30,CAWTGEGNQPQHF,TGTGCCTGGACCGGGGAAGGCAATCAGCCCCAGCATTTT
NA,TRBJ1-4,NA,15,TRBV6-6,CASRPVVATNEKLFF,TGTGCCAGCAGACCCGTCGTAGCAACTAATGAAAAACTGTTTTTT
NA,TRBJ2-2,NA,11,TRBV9,CASSDAGELFF,TGTGCCAGCAGCGACGCCGGGGAGCTGTTTTTT
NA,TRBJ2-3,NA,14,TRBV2,CAGSKQGSTDTQYF,TGTGCCGGATCAAAACAGGGAAGCACAGATACGCAGTATTTT
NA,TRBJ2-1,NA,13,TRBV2,CASSPWANNEQFF,TGTGCCAGCAGCCCCTGGGCCAACAATGAGCAGTTCTTC
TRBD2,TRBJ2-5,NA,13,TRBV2,CASSWGLRETQYF,TGTGCCAGCAGTTGGGGACTACGGGAGACCCAGTACTTC
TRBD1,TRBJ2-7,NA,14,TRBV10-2,CASSESHPGTGQYF,TGCGCCAGCAGTGAGTCACATCCCGGGACAGGGCAGTACTTC
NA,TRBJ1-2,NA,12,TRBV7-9,CASSTPNYGYTF,TGTGCCAGCAGCACCCCAAACTATGGCTACACCTTC
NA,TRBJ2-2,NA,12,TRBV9,CASSVQSGELFF,TGTGCCAGCAGCGTACAATCCGGGGAGCTGTTTTTT
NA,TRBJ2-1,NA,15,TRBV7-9,CASSLIPPEYNEQFF,TGTGCCAGCAGCTTAATCCCCCCCGAATACAATGAGCAGTTCTTC
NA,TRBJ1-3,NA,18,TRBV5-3,CARSPTAVTDLSGNTIYF,TGTGCCAGAAGCCCCACCGCGGTTACGGACCTCTCTGGAAACACCATATATTTT
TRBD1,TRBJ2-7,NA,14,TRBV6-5,CASSKRDSPYEQYF,TGTGCCAGCAGCAAAAGGGACAGTCCCTACGAGCAGTACTTC
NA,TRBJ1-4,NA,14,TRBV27,CASSFSREVGKLFF,TGTGCCAGCAGTTTTTCCCGGGAAGTAGGAAAACTGTTTTTT
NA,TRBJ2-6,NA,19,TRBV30,CAFSRGSGQIGSGANVLTF,TGTGCCTTCTCTCGGGGGTCGGGACAGATAGGGTCTGGGGCCAACGTCCTGACTTTC
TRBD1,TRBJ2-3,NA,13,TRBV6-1,CASTKTGTDTQYF,TGTGCCAGCACTAAGACAGGGACAGATACGCAGTATTTT
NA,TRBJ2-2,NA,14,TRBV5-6,CASSFLGNTGELFF,TGTGCCAGCAGCTTTCTCGGGAACACCGGGGAGCTGTTTTTT
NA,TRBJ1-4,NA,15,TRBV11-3,CASSLEGRHNEKLFF,TGTGCCAGCAGCTTAGAGGGACGGCATAATGAAAAACTGTTTTTT
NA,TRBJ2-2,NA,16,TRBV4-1,CASSRGGLVNTGELFF,TGCGCCAGCAGCCGGGGAGGTCTAGTGAACACCGGGGAGCTGTTTTTT
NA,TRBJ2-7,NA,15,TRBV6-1,CASSEMLGASYEQYF,TGTGCCAGCAGTGAAATGCTAGGAGCCTCCTACGAGCAGTACTTC
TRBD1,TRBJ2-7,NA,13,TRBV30,CAWRTGNTYEQYF,TGTGCCTGGAGGACAGGGAACACATACGAGCAGTACTTC
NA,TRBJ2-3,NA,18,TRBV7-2,CASSLNIVAGKYTDTQYF,TGTGCCAGCAGCTTAAATATAGTAGCAGGAAAATACACAGATACGCAGTATTTT
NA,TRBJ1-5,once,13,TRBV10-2,CASSGNSNQPQHF,TGCGCCAGCAGTGGGAATAGCAATCAGCCCCAGCATTTT
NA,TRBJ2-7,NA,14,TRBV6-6,CASSLRRSSYEQYF,TGTGCCAGCAGTCTCCGGAGGAGCTCCTACGAGCAGTACTTC
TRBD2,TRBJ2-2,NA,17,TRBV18,CASSPRLAGEGTGELFF,TGTGCCAGCTCACCACGACTAGCGGGAGAGGGCACCGGGGAGCTGTTCTTT
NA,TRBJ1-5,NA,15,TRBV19,CASSRPGWSNQPQHF,TGTGCCAGTAGTAGACCAGGTTGGAGCAATCAGCCCCAGCATTTT
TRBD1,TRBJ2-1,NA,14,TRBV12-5,CASGPGQGVNEQFF,TGTGCTAGTGGACCGGGACAGGGGGTCAATGAGCAGTTCTTC
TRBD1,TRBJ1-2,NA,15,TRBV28,CASSSRDRAIYGYTF,TGTGCCAGCAGTTCAAGGGACAGGGCAATCTATGGCTACACCTTC
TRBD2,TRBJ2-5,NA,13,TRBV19,CASSRDYKETQYF,TGTGCCAGTAGCCGGGACTATAAAGAGACCCAGTACTTC
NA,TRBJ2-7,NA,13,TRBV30,CAWSYRADYEQYF,TGTGCCTGGAGTTATAGGGCGGACTACGAGCAGTACTTC
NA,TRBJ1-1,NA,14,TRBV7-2,CASSLLPSGTEAFF,TGTGCCAGCAGCTTACTCCCCTCAGGAACTGAAGCTTTCTTT
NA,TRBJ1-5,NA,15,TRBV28,CASRAPGAFFQPQHF,TGTGCCAGCAGAGCTCCAGGGGCTTTCTTTCAGCCCCAGCATTTT
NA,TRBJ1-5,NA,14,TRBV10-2,CASSERGDNQPQHF,TGCGCCAGCAGTGAGAGGGGGGACAATCAGCCCCAGCATTTT
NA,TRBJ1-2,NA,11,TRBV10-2,CASRADGPVTF,TGCGCCAGCAGGGCGGACGGTCCGGTTACCTTC
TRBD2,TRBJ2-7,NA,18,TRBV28,CASSSRAWGGERPYEQYF,TGTGCCAGCAGCTCTCGGGCCTGGGGGGGGGAGCGTCCCTACGAGCAGTACTTC
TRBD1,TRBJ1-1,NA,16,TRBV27,CASGYTPGQMNTEAFF,TGTGCCAGCGGATATACTCCGGGACAGATGAACACTGAAGCTTTCTTT
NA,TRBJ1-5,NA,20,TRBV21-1,CASSKGPEPRDRGPSQPQHF,TGTGCCAGCAGCAAAGGCCCGGAGCCCCGAGACAGGGGGCCCTCGCAGCCCCAGCATTTT
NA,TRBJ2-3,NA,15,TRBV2,CASPLLPSSTDTQYF,TGTGCCAGCCCCCTTCTACCTTCTAGCACAGATACGCAGTATTTT
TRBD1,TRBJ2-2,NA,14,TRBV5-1,CASSPGQDTGELFF,TGCGCCAGCAGCCCTGGACAGGACACCGGGGAGCTGTTTTTT
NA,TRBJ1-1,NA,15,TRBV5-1,CASRDGGSMNTEAFF,TGCGCCAGCAGGGACGGCGGGAGCATGAACACTGAAGCTTTCTTT
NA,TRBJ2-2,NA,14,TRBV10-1,CASSELRNTGELFF,TGCGCCAGCAGTGAATTGCGGAACACCGGGGAGCTGTTTTTT
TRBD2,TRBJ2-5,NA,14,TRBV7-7,CASSLAGYQETQYF,TGTGCTAGCAGCTTAGCGGGGTACCAAGAGACCCAGTACTTC
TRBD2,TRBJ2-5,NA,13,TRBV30,CAWSWTSRETQYF,TGTGCCTGGAGTTGGACTAGCAGGGAGACCCAGTACTTC
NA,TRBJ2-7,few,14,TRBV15,CATSRAQQGYEQYF,TGTGCCACCAGCAGAGCCCAACAGGGCTACGAGCAGTACTTC
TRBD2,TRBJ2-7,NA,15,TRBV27,CASSPRTSFGYEQYF,TGTGCCAGCAGTCCCCGGACTAGTTTTGGCTACGAGCAGTACTTC
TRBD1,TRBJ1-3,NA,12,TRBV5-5,CASSGTGNTIYF,TGTGCCAGCAGCGGGACAGGGAACACCATATATTTT
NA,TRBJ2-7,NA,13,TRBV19,CASSSGQTYEQYF,TGTGCCAGTAGTTCAGGACAGACCTACGAGCAGTACTTC
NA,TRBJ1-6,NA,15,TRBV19,CASTTAAHLNSPLHF,TGTGCCAGTACTACAGCCGCTCACTTAAATTCACCCCTCCACTTT